The entry that follows covers one T cell receptor beta chain sequence. TCRdb recomputed calls from the reads with MiXCR, one row per CDR3 protein. The sample includes about 530,000 distinct CDR3 sequences, less than 30% of them seen just once. The record originates from a study of T cell repertoires in cytomegalovirus infection. Across the whole study: Public TCR beta signatures indicated both CMV infection and matching HLA type.

After removal of 3 bases from V and 2 bases from J, the junction contained 7 bases not matched to a gene. The CDR3 is 17 residues long. Per germline, CDR1 MGHRA and CDR2 YSYEKL. This clonotype was obtained from a human donor in good health (CMV status not recorded). Some clones in this sample may be carry-over from other donors' samples. Sequencing was done on a sample of PBMCs. The V call is TRBV4-1, the J call TRBJ2-6, with 7 bases aligning to TRBD1. The DNA of the CDR3 is TGCGCCAGCAGCCAGGAAGGAACAGGGGCTGGGGCCAACGTCCTGACTTTC. This translates into CASSQEGTGAGANVLTF.